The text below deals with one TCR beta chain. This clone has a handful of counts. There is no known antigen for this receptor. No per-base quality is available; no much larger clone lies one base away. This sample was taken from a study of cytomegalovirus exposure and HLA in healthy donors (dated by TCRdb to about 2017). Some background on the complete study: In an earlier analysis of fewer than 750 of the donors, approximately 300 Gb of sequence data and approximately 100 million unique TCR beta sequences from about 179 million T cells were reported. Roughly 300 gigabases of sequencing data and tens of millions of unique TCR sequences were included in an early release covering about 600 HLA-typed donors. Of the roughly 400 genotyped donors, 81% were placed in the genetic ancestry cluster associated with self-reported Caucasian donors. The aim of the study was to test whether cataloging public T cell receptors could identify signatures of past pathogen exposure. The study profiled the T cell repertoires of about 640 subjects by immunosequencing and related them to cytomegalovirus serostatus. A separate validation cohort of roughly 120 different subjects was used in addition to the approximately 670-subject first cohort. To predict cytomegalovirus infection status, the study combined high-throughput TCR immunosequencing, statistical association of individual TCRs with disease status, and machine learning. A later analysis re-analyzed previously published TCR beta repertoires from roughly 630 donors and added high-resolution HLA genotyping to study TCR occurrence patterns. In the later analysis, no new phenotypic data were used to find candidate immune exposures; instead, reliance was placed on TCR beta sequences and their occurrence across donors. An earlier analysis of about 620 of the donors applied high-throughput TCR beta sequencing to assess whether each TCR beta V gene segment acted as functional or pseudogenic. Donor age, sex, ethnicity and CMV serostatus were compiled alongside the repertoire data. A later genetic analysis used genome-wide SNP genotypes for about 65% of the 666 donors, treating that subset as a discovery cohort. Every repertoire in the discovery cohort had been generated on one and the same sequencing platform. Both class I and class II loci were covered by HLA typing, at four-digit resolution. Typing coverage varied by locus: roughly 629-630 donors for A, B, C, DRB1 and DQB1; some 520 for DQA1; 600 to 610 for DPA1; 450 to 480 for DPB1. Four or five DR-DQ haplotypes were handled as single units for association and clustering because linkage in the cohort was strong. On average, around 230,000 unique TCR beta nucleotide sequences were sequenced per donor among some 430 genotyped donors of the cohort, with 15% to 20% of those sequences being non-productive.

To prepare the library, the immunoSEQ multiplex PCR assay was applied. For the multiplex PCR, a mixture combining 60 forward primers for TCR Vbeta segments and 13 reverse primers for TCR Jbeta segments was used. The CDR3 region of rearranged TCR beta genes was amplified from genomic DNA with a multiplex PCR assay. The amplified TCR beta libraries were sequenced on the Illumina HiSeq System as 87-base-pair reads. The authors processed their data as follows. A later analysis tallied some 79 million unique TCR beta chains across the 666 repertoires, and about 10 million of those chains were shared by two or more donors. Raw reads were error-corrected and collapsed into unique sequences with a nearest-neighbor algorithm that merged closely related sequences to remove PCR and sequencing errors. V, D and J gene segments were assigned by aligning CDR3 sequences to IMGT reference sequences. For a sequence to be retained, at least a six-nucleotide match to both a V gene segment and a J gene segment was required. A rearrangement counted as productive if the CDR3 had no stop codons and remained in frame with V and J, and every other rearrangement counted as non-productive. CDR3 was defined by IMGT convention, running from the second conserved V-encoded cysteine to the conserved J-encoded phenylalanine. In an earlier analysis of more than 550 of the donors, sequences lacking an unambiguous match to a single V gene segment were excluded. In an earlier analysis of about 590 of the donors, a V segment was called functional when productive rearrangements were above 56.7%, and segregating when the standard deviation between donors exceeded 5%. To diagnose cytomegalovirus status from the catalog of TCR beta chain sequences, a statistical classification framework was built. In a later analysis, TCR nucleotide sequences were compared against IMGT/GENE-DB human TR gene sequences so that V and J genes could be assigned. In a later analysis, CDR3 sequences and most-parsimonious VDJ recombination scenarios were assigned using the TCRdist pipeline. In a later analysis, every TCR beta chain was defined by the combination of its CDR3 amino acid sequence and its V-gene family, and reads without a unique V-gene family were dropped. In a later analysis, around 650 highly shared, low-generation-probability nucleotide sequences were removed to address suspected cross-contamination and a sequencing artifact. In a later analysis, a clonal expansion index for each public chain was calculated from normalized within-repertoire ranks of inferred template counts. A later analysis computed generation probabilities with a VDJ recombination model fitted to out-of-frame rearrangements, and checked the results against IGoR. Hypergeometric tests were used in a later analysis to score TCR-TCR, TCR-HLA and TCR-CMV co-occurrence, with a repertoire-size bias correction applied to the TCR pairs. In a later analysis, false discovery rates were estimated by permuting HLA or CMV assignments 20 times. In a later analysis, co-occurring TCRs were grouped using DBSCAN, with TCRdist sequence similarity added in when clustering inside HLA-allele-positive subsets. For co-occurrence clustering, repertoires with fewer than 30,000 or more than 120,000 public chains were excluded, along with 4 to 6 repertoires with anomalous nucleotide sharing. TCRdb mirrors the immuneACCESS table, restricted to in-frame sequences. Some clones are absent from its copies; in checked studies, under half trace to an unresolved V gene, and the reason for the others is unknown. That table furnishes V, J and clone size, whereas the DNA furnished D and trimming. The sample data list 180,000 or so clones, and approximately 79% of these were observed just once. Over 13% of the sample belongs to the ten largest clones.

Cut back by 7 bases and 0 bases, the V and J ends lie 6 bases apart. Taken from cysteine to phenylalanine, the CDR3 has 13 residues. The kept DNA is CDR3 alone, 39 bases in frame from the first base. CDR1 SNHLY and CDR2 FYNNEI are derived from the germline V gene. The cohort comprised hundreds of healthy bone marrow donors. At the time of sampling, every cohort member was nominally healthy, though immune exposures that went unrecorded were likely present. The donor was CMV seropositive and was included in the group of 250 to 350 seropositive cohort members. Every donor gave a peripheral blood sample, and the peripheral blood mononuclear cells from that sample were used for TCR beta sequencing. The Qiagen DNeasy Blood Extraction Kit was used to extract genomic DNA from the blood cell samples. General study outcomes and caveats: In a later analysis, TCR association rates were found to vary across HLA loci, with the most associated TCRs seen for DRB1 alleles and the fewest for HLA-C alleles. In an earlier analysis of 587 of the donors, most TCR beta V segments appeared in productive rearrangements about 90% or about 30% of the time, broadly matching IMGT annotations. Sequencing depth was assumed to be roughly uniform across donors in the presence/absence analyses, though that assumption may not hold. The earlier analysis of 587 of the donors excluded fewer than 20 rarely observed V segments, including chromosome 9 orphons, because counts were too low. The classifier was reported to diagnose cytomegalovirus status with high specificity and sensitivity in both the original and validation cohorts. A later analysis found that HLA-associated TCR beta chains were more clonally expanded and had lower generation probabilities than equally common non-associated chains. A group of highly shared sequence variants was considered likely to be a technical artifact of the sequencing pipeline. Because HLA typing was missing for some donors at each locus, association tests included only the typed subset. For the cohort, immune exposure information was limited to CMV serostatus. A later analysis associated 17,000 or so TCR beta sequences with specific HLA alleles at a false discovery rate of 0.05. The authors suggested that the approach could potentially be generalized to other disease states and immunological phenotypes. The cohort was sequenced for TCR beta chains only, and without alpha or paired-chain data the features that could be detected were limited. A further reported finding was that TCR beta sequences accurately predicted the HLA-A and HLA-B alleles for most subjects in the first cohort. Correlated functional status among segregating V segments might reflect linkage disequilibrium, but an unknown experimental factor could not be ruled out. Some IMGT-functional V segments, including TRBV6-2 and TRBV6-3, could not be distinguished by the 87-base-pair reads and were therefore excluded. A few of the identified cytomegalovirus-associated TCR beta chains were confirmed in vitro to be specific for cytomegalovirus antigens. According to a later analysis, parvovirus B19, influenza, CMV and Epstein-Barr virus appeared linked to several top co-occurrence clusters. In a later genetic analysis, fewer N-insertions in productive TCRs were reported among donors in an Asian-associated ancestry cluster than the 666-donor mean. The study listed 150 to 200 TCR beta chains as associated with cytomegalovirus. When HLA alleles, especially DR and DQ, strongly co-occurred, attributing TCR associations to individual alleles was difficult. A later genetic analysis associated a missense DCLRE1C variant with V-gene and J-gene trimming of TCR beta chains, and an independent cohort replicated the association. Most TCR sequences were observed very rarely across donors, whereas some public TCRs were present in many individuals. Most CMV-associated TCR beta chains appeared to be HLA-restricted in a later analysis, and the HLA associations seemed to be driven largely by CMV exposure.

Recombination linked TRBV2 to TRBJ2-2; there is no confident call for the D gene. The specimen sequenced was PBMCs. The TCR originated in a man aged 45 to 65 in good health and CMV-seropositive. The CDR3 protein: CASNQANTGELFF. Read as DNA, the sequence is TGTGCCAGCAACCAGGCGAACACCGGGGAGCTGTTTTTT. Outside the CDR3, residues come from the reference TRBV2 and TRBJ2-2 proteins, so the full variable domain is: EPEVTQTPSHQVTQMGQEVILRCVPISNHLYFYWYRQILGQKVEFLVSFYNNEISEKSEIFDDQFSVERPDGSNFTLKIRSTKLEDSAMYFCASNQANTGELFFGEGSRLTVL.